This TCR beta chain was found in a study of T cell responses to AZD1222 COVID-19 vaccine (dated by TCRdb to about 2021). Regarding the research as a whole: Because spike-specific TCR depth and breadth did not differ between the two schedules, AZD1222 recipients who got a second dose at roughly 4 weeks were pooled with those who got a second dose at roughly 12 weeks. A total of under 250 trial participants underwent TCR sequencing, of whom 200 to 220 had received two doses of AZD1222 and some 26 had received two doses of the MenACWY control vaccine. Trial participants were enrolled into age subgroups of 18-55, 56-69 and 70-plus years, which contained approximately 150, 30 and 60 TCR-sequenced participants, respectively.

The CDR3 regions of human TCRbeta chains were subjected to immunosequencing. For the original study's pipeline: Repertoire TCRs were matched against a reference library of SARS-CoV-2-specific TCRs generated with the MIRA antigen-specificity platform. Breadth was defined as the fraction of unique TCRs that were SARS-CoV-2-associated. Depth was defined as the fraction of total T cells that were SARS-CoV-2-associated. Using the MIRA data, every spike-specific TCR was mapped to the spike region that the TCR reacted to and assigned to either a CD4 or a CD8 class. Log10-transformed breadth and depth values were compared by one-way ANOVA with Sidak's multiple comparisons tests. What TCRdb holds here is the immuneACCESS table cut down to in-frame rearrangements. Part of the clones is not present; checked against another copy, under half of the missing clones reflect an unresolved V gene, and the others are unexplained. V and J calls and clone size follow that table, whereas D and trimming were derived from the DNA. Recorded for this sample are about 84,000 clones; around nine tenths of them occurred a single time. Approximately 1.4% of the sample rests with the top ten.

This sample's time point label indicates: baseline before first vaccination. Samples from vaccinated people were obtained from the UK trials COV001 and COV002, which included a single-blind randomized controlled phase 2/3 trial of AZD1222 (ChAdOx1 nCoV-19) in healthy adults. For TCRbeta chain sequencing, PBMC samples were collected from trial participants at day 0 and at day 28 after the second dose. For CDR1 and CDR2, the germline V gene lists SGHTA and FQGNSA. Taken from cysteine to phenylalanine, the CDR3 has 14 residues. Only the CDR3 DNA stays, 42 bases, in frame from base 1. V drops 4 bases and J drops 9 bases, leaving 15 bases in between. Here is what the overall study found, with its caveats: Participants were mostly white British, with more females than males. The authors suggested clonal diversity may have been underestimated. Only five or six AZD1222 recipients were SARS-CoV-2 seropositive at baseline, limiting conclusions about previously exposed vaccinees. Reportedly, almost half of the unique spike-specific TCRs recognized epitopes lying outside the regions that are mutated in the B.1.351 and B.1.1.7 variants. Spike-specific TCR breadth and depth rose significantly after two AZD1222 doses compared with day 0 and with MenACWY recipients. In the small 56-69-year group, the increase in depth fell short of significance, most likely because of low power. Because no samples from the day 14 peak response were available, repertoires could be characterized only after the peak T cell response. Vaccine-associated CD4 TCRs spanned the whole spike protein, with dominant responses in regions 160-218 and 743-854.

A remark on this clone: There is no known antigen for this receptor. No qualities accompany the bases; no much larger clone lies one base away.

This material consisted of peripheral blood, taken on day 0 of AZD1222 vaccination. This TCR was sampled from an adult in good health. Rearrangement joined TRBV7-2 to TRBJ2-2; matching of 5 bases hints at TRBD1 as the D gene. The CDR3 protein sequence reads: CASSSRQGLRELFF. Read as DNA, the sequence is TGTGCCAGCAGCTCAAGGCAGGGCCTCCGGGAGCTGTTTTTT.